This T cell receptor beta chain was captured by sequencing in a study of glioma-infiltrating T cells. Whole-study findings and limits: Gliomas, especially low-grade, showed above-expected tissue-blood divergence; non-neoplastic patients showed below.

As regards this clonotype: What it recognizes is unknown.

The CDR3 is 14 amino acids. Germline V CDR1 and CDR2: LNHNV, YYDKDF (reference sequence). Trimming pared 8 bases from V and 0 bases from J, leaving 13 bases between. Using RNA template, CDR3s of TCR alpha and beta were amplified with iRepertoire arm-PCR. Input was roughly 95-450 ng of tissue mRNA or PBMC total RNA. TCRdb called the multiplex PCR reads again in MiXCR, with one record for every CDR3 protein. Among approximately 17,000 distinct CDR3 sequences listed, 58% were seen once. The chain has TRBV15 and TRBJ1-1; maybe TRBD1 (5 bases). The sequenced sample was glioma tissue, nonneoplastic brain tissue, or PBMCs (not recorded which). The clonotype originates from a human donor with low-grade glioma or glioblastoma, undergoing nonglioma brain surgery, or in good health (not recorded which). CDR3 coding DNA: TGTGCCACCGGGGATGGGACGATGAACACTGAAGCTTTCTTT. Its translation is CATGDGTMNTEAFF.